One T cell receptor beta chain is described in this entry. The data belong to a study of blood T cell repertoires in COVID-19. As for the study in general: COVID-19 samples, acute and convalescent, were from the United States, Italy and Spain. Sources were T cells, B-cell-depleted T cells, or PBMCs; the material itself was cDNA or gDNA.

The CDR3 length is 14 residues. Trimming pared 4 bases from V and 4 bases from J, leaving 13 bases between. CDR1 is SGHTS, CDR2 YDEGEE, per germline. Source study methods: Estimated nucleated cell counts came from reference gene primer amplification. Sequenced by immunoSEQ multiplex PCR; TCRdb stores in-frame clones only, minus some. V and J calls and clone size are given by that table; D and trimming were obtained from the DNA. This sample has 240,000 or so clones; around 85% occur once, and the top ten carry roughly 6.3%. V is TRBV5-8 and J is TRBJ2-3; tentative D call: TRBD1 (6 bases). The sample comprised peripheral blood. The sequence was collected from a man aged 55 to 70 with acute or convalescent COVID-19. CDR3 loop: CASSTLPGADTQYF. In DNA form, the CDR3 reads TGTGCCAGCAGCACCCTACCAGGGGCAGATACGCAGTATTTT.